This entry concerns a single T cell receptor (beta chain). The target antigen is unknown. The record originates from a study of cytomegalovirus exposure and HLA in healthy donors. CDR1 is MGHDK, CDR2 SYGVNS, per germline. V was shortened by 6 bases and J by 4 bases, with 15 bases between the two germline ends. This CDR3 comprises 14 residues. Findings and caveats of the study: Earlier analysis looked at TCR beta V segments, and most were productive about 90% or about 30% of the time. Cytomegalovirus association was listed for under 200 TCR beta chains. A few CMV-associated chains were confirmed in vitro to be specific for CMV antigens.

Amplification used 60 Vbeta primers and 13 Jbeta primers. Clones were read by immunoSEQ multiplex PCR, and TCRdb kept only the in-frame ones, dropping some. The table has around 140,000 clones, approximately 77% seen once. The specimen sequenced was PBMCs. V usage is TRBV25-1 and J usage is TRBJ1-2, with D possibly matching TRBD1 (6 bases). This receptor was identified in a woman between 40 and 55 years old in good health and CMV-seronegative. Written as DNA, the CDR3 is TGTGCCAGCAGCGACACAGGGTGGAGCTATGGCTACACCTTC. This gives the protein CASSDTGWSYGYTF.